Listed below are T cell receptor beta chains from one sample, sequenced in a study of blood T cells in healthy people across ages. From the 5' RACE reads, TCRdb called clonotypes with MiXCR, one entry per CDR3 protein. Here the sample spans about 1.8 million distinct CDR3 sequences, about 49% being singletons. What was sequenced was blood. Receptor source: a woman in her 40s in good health. Each CDR3 is given with its conserved first and last residue. The order of the fields is J gene, V gene, clone size, D gene, CDR3 protein, CDR3 DNA. The D gene is left open where the match is weak. Not every row has a clone size; where given, it reads once, few, many or a size class.

TRBJ1-2,TRBV5-1,-,TRBD1,CASSTLRTGEDGYTF,TGCGCCAGCAGCACCCTGCGGACAGGGGAAGATGGCTACACCTTC
TRBJ2-4,TRBV5-1,-,TRBD1,CASSQTGTENIQYF,TGCGCCAGCAGCCAAACCGGGACAGAAAACATTCAGTACTTC
TRBJ2-1,TRBV7-9,many,-,CASSPVSGVYNEQFF,TGTGCCAGCAGCCCGGTCTCCGGGGTCTACAATGAGCAGTTCTTC
TRBJ1-4,TRBV20-1,-,-,CSVRDGTLGKLFF,TGCAGTGTTAGAGATGGGACTTTGGGAAAACTGTTTTTT
TRBJ2-5,TRBV11-2,few,-,CASSLGGSGGETQYF,TGTGCCAGCAGCTTAGGTGGTTCAGGGGGGGAAACCCAGTACTTC
TRBJ1-2,TRBV4-2,-,-,CASSQEVFYDSSNYGYTF,TGTGCCAGCAGCCAAGAGGTGTTTTATGACAGTTCTAACTATGGCTACACCTTC
TRBJ1-1,TRBV7-9,-,TRBD1,CASSPSRQGAATEAFF,TGTGCCAGCAGCCCTTCACGACAGGGGGCTGCTACTGAAGCTTTCTTT
TRBJ2-5,TRBV3-1,-,TRBD2,CASSRGTSGGAGETQYF,TGTGCCAGCAGCCGGGGGACTAGCGGGGGGGCCGGGGAGACCCAGTACTTC
TRBJ2-3,TRBV7-2,-,-,CASSRDPGTDTQYF,TGTGCCAGCAGTCGGGACCCTGGCACAGATACGCAGTATTTT
TRBJ2-5,TRBV3-1,once,TRBD1,CASRQSSTGQETQYF,TGTGCCAGCAGACAATCTTCGACAGGGCAAGAGACCCAGTACTTC
TRBJ1-2,TRBV7-8,-,-,CASSFGPGVGGYTF,TGTGCCAGCAGCTTTGGACCGGGGGTTGGCGGCTACACCTTC
TRBJ1-4,TRBV20-1,once,-,CSALGDGGTNEKLFF,TGCAGTGCTCTCGGGGACGGGGGAACTAATGAAAAACTGTTTTTT
TRBJ1-2,TRBV25-1,few,TRBD1,CASSETGTGAGGYTF,TGTGCCAGCAGTGAGACCGGGACAGGGGCTGGCGGCTACACCTTC
TRBJ1-2,TRBV7-2,once,-,CASNYGGLNYGYTF,TGTGCCAGCAACTACGGAGGGCTGAACTATGGCTACACCTTC
TRBJ2-7,TRBV6-2/TRBV6-3,-,TRBD2,CASSLLLAGKAYNEQYF,TGTGCCAGCAGTTTACTCTTAGCGGGGAAAGCCTACAATGAGCAGTACTTC
TRBJ1-5,TRBV28,-,-,CASSFGAGQPQHF,-
TRBJ1-2,TRBV20-1,few,TRBD1,CSARDRIFNYGYTF,TGCAGTGCTCGGGACAGGATCTTTAACTATGGCTACACCTTC
TRBJ1-1,TRBV7-9,-,-,CASSWNAGNTEAFF,TGTGCCAGCAGCTGGAACGCAGGTAACACTGAAGCTTTCTTT
TRBJ1-6,TRBV28,few,-,CASNLDRGDSPLHF,TGTGCCAGCAACTTGGACCGAGGGGATTCACCCCTCCACTTT
TRBJ2-1,TRBV7-2,few,-,CASSSPAINEQFF,TGTGCCAGCAGCTCCCCAGCTATCAATGAGCAGTTCTTC
TRBJ2-5,TRBV11-2,few,-,CASSKDYNQETQYF,TGTGCCAGCAGCAAGGACTACAACCAAGAGACCCAGTACTTC
TRBJ2-1,TRBV27,-,-,CASTNIPSSYNEQFF,TGTGCCAGCACAAATATCCCGAGCTCCTACAATGAGCAGTTCTTC
TRBJ2-2,TRBV18,-,-,CASSPPGLAQNTGELFF,TGTGCCAGCTCACCACCAGGGCTAGCGCAGAACACCGGGGAGCTGTTTTTT
TRBJ2-7,TRBV12-3/TRBV12-4,-,TRBD2,CASSEGRGALSYEQYF,TGTGCCAGCAGTGAAGGGCGGGGGGCCCTCTCCTACGAGCAGTACTTC
TRBJ2-7,TRBV27,-,-,CASSRGIAYEQYF,TGTGCCAGCAGCCGGGGGATCGCCTACGAGCAGTACTTC
TRBJ1-1,TRBV2,-,TRBD1,CASGDRGITTEAFF,TGTGCCAGTGGTGACAGGGGTATTACCACTGAAGCTTTCTTT
TRBJ2-1,TRBV4-3,few,-,CASSHLNRENEQFF,TGCGCCAGCAGCCACCTTAACAGGGAAAATGAGCAGTTCTTC
TRBJ2-6,TRBV13,-,-,CASRLTGTSSGANVLTF,TGTGCCAGCCGGCTCACAGGGACATCCTCTGGGGCCAACGTCCTGACTTTC
TRBJ1-1,TRBV21-1,once,-,CASSKRGNTEAFF,TGTGCCAGCAGCAAGAGAGGTAACACTGAAGCTTTCTTT
TRBJ2-1,TRBV7-9,-,-,CASSLLSPYNEQFF,TGTGCCAGCAGCCTACTAAGTCCTTACAATGAGCAGTTCTTC
TRBJ2-4,TRBV7-6,-,TRBD1,CASSLVTGGVGKNIQYF,TGTGCCAGCAGCTTGGTCACAGGGGGTGTAGGCAAAAACATTCAGTACTTC
TRBJ2-7,TRBV12-3/TRBV12-4,-,TRBD1,CASSFRTGSPQETLYF,TGTGCCAGCAGTTTCCGGACAGGGAGCCCTCAAGAGACCCTGTACTTC
TRBJ2-7,TRBV2,-,-,CGSCGPFSEVDETQYF,TGTGGCAGCTGCGGACCGTTTAGCGAGGTGGATGAGACTCAGTACTTC
TRBJ1-1,TRBV5-1,-,TRBD1,CASSLDRGSTEAFF,TGCGCCAGCAGCTTAGACAGGGGAAGTACTGAAGCTTTCTTT
TRBJ2-5,TRBV4-2,-,-,CASNQTVTREETQYF,TGTGCCAGCAACCAAACCGTGACTAGGGAAGAGACCCAGTACTTC
TRBJ2-3,TRBV5-1,-,TRBD1,CASSFDRQGGTDTQYF,TGCGCCAGCAGCTTTGATAGACAGGGTGGCACAGATACGCAGTATTTT
TRBJ2-5,TRBV2,-,-,CASPLTIGQETQYF,TGTGCCAGCCCGTTGACGATAGGCCAAGAGACCCAGTACTTC
TRBJ2-1,TRBV7-2,-,TRBD2,CASRPRAGSDEQFF,TGTGCCAGCAGGCCACGAGCGGGGAGCGATGAGCAGTTCTTC
TRBJ2-1,TRBV12-3/TRBV12-4,-,TRBD2,CASSFRSSGGPPYNEQFF,TGTGCCAGCAGTTTTCGGTCTAGCGGGGGGCCTCCGTACAATGAGCAGTTCTTC
TRBJ1-6,TRBV7-2,few,-,CASSLVGPNRNSPLHF,TGTGCCAGCAGCTTAGTTGGGCCGAACCGTAATTCACCCCTCCACTTT